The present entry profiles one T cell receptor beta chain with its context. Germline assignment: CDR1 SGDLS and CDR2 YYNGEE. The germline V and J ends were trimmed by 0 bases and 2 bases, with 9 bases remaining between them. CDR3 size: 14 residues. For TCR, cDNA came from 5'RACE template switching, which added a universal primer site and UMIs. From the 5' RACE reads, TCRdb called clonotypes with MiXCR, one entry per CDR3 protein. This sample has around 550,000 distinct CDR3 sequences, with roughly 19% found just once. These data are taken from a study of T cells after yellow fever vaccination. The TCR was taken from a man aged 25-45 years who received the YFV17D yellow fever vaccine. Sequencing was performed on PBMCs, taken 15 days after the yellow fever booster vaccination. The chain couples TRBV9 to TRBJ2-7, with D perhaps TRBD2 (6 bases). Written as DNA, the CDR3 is TGTGCCAGCAGCGTAGGGGGAGGAACCTACGAGCAGTACTTC. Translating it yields CASSVGGGTYEQYF. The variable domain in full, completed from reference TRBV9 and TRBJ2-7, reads DSGVTQTPKHLITATGQRVTLRCSPRSGDLSVYWYQQSLDQGLQFLIQYYNGEERAKGNILERFSAQQFPDLHSELNLSSLELGDSALYFCASSVGGGTYEQYFGPGTRLTVT.